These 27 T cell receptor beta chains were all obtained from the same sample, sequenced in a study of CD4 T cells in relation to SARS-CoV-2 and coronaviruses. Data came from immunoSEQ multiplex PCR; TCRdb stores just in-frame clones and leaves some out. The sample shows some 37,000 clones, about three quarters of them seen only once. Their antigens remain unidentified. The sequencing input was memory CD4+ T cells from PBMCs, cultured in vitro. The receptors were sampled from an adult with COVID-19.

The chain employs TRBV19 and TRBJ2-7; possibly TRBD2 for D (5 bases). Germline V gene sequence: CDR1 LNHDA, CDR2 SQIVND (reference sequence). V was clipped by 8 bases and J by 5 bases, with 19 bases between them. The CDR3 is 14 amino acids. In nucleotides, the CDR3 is TGTGCCAGTGCGAACCGGGGATCCTGGGACGAGCAGTACTTC. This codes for CASANRGSWDEQYF.

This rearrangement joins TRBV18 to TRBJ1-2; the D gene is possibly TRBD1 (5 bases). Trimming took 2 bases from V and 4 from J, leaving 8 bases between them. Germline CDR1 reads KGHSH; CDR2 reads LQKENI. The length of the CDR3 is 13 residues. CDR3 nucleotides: TGTGCCAGCTCACCAAATAGGGGCTATGGCTACACCTTC. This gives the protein CASSPNRGYGYTF.

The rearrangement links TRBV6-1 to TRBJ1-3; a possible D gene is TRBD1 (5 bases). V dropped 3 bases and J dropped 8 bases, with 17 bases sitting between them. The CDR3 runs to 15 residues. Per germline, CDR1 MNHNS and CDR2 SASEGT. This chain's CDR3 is CASSEGFGWGDTIYF. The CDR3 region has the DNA TGTGCCAGCAGTGAGGGATTTGGATGGGGGGACACCATATATTTT.

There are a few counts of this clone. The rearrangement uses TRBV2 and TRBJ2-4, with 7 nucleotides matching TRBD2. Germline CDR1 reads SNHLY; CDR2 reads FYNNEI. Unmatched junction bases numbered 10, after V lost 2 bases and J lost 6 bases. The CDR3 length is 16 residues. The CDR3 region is CASSEFSGLVLNIQYF. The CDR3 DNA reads TGTGCCAGCAGTGAATTCTCAGGACTAGTCTTAAACATTCAGTACTTC.

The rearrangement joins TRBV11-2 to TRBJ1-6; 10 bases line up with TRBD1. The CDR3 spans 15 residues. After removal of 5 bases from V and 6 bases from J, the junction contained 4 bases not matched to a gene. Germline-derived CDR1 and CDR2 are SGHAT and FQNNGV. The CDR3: CASSERDRGNSPLHF. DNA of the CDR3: TGTGCCAGCAGCGAAAGGGACAGGGGTAATTCACCCCTCCACTTT.

The CDR3 DNA reads TGTGCCAGCAGCTGGGGGACTAGCGGGAGTGGTACCCAGTACTTC. It codes for CASSWGTSGSGTQYF. This chain connects TRBV7-8 to TRBJ2-5; TRBD2 matches at 14 bases. Germline trimming cut 4 bases from V and 8 bases from J; bases unmatched to any gene: 6. Germline-derived CDR1 and CDR2 are SGHVS and FQNEAQ. This CDR3 region has 15 residues.

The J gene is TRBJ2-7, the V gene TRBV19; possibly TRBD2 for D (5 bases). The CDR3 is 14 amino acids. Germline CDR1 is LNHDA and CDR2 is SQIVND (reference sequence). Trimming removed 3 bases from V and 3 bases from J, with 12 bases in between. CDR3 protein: CASSILFGGYEQYF. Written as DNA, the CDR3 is TGTGCCAGTAGTATCCTGTTTGGAGGCTACGAGCAGTACTTC.

The CDR3 DNA sequence: TGTGCCAGCGAAAGGGACAGCTCTGGGGCCAACGTCCTGACTTTC. Its protein product is CASERDSSGANVLTF. The chain employs TRBV2 and TRBJ2-6; the match to TRBD1 covers 7 bases. Germline trimming cut 8 bases from V and 0 bases from J; bases unmatched to any gene: 4. Germline CDR1 and CDR2: SNHLY and FYNNEI. The CDR3 sequence is 15 residues long.

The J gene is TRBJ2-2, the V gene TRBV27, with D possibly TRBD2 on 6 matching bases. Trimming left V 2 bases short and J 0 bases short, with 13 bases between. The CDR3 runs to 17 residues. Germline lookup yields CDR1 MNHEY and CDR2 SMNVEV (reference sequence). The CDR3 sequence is CASSLGGWGTNTGELFF. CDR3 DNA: TGTGCCAGCAGTTTAGGGGGGTGGGGAACGAACACCGGGGAGCTGTTTTTT.

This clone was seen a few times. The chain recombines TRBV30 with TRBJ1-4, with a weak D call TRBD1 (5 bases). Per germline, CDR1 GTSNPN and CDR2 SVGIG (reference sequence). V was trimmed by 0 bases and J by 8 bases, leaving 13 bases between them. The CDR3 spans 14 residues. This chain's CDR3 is CAWSVRDGREKLFF. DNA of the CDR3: TGTGCCTGGAGTGTACGGGACGGTAGGGAAAAACTGTTTTTT.

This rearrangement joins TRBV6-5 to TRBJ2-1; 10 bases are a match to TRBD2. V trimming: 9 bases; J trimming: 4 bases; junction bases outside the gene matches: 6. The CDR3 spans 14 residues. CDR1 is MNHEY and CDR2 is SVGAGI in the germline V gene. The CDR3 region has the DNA TGTGCCAGTCGGTTGACTAGCGGGTACAATGAGCAGTTCTTC. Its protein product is CASRLTSGYNEQFF.

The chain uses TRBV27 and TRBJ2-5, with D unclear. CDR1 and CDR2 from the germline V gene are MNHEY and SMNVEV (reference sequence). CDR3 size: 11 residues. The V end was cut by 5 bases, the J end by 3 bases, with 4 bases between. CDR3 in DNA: TGTGCCAGCAGTCCGGAAGAGACCCAGTACTTC. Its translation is CASSPEETQYF.

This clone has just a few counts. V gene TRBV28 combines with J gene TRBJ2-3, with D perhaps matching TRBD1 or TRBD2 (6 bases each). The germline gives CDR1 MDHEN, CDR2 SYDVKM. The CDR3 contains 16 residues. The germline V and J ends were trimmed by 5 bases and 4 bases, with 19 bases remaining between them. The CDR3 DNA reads TGTGCCAGCAGTCAGATGACAGGTCCGGGAGCAGATACGCAGTATTTT. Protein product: CASSQMTGPGADTQYF. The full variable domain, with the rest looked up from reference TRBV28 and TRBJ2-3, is DVKVTQSSRYLVKRTGEKVFLECVQDMDHENMFWYRQDPGLGLRLIYFSYDVKMKEKGDIPEGYSVSREKKERFSLILESASTNQTSMYLCASSQMTGPGADTQYFGPGTRLTVL.

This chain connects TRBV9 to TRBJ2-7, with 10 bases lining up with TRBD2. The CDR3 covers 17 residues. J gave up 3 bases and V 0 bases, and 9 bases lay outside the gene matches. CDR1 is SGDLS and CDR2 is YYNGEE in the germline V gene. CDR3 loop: CASSVDGLAGVFYEQYF. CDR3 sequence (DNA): TGTGCCAGCAGCGTAGACGGGCTAGCGGGAGTCTTCTACGAGCAGTACTTC. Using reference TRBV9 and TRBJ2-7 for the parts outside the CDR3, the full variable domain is DSGVTQTPKHLITATGQRVTLRCSPRSGDLSVYWYQQSLDQGLQFLIQYYNGEERAKGNILERFSAQQFPDLHSELNLSSLELGDSALYFCASSVDGLAGVFYEQYFGPGTRLTVT.

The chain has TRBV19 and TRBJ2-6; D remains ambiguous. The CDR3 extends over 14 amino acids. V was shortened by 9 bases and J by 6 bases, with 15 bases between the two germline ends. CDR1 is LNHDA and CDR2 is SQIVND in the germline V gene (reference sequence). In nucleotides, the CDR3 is TGTGCCAGCCAGAGTGCATTGGCGGCCAACGTCCTGACTTTC. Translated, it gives CASQSALAANVLTF.

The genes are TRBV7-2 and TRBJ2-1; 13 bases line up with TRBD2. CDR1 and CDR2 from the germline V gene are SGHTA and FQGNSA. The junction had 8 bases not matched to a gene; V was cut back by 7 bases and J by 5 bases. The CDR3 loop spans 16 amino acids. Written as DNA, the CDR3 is TGTGCCAGCAACCCCCGGACTAGCGGGGGACACAATGAGCAGTTCTTC. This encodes CASNPRTSGGHNEQFF.

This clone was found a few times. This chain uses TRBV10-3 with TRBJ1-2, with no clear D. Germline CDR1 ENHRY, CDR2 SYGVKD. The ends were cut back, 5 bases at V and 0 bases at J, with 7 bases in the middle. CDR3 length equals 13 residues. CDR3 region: CAISREANYGYTF. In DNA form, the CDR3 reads TGTGCCATCAGTAGAGAAGCTAACTATGGCTACACCTTC.

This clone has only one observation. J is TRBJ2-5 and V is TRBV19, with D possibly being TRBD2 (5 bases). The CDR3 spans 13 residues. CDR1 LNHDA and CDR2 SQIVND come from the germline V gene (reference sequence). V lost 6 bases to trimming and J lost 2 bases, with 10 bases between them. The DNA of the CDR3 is TGTGCCAGTAGAGTCCGGGAACAAGAGACCCAGTACTTC. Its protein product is CASRVREQETQYF.

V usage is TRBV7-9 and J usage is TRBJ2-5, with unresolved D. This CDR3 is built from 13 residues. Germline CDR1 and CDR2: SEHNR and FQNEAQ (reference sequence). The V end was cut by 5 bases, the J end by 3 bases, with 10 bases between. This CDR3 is CASSDTPEETQYF. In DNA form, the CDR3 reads TGTGCCAGCAGCGACACCCCAGAAGAGACCCAGTACTTC.

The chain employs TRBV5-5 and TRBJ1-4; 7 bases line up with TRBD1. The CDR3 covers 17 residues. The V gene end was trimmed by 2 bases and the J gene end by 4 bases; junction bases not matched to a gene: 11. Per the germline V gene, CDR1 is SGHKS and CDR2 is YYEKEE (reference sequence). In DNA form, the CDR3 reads TGTGCCAGCAGCTTACTAACCGGGACAGATATTAATGAAAAACTGTTTTTT. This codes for CASSLLTGTDINEKLFF.

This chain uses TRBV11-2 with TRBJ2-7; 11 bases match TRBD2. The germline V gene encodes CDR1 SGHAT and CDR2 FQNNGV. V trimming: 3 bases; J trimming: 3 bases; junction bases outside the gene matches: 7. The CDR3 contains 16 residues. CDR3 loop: CASSFGTSGIYYEQYF. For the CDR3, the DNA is TGTGCCAGCAGCTTCGGGACTAGCGGAATCTACTACGAGCAGTACTTC.

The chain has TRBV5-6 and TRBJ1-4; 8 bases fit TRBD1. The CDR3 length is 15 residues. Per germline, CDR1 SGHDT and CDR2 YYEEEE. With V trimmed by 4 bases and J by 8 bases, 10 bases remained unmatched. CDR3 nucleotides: TGTGCCAGCAGCAGATTAGACAGGGGAGGGGAAAAACTGTTTTTT. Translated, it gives CASSRLDRGGEKLFF.

DNA for the CDR3: TGTGCCAGCAGCCGGACTAGCGGGAGGCCCACAGATACGCAGTATTTT. Protein: CASSRTSGRPTDTQYF. This chain links TRBV7-2 with TRBJ2-3; TRBD2 matches at 14 bases. Germline loops: CDR1 SGHTA, CDR2 FQGNSA. The J segment lost 2 bases and the V segment lost 5 bases, leaving 3 bases of the junction unmatched. The CDR3 consists of 16 residues.

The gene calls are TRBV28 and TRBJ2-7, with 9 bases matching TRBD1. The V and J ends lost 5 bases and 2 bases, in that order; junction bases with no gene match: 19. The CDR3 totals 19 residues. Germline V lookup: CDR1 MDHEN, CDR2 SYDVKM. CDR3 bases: TGTGCCAGCAGTCCGACAGGGGGGATGTTTAGGACTAGACCCTACGAGCAGTACTTC. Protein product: CASSPTGGMFRTRPYEQYF. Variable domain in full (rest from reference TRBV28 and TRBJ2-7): DVKVTQSSRYLVKRTGEKVFLECVQDMDHENMFWYRQDPGLGLRLIYFSYDVKMKEKGDIPEGYSVSREKKERFSLILESASTNQTSMYLCASSPTGGMFRTRPYEQYFGPGTRLTVT.

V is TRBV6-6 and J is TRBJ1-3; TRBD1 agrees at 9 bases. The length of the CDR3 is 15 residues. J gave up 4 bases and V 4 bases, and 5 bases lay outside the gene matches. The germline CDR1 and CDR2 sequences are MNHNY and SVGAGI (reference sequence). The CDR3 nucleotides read TGTGCCAGCAGTTTACAGGGGGCGCGCGGAAACACCATATATTTT. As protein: CASSLQGARGNTIYF.

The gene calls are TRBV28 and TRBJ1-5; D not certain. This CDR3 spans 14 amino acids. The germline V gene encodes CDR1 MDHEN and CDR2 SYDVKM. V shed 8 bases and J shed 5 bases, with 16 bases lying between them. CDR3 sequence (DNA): TGTGCCAGCTCGAGGCTCGGGCCCCATCAGCCCCAGCATTTT. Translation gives CASSRLGPHQPQHF.

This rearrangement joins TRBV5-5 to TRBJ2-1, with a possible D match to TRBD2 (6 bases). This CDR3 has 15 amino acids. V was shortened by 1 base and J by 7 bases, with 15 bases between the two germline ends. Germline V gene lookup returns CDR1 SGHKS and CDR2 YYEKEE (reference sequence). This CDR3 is CASSLFGGVGNEQFF. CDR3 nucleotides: TGTGCCAGCAGCTTGTTCGGCGGGGTGGGAAATGAGCAGTTCTTC.